This T cell receptor beta chain is drawn from a study of T-cell memory formation after mild COVID-19. Study-wide points: While clones contracting from day 15 to 85 were balanced between CD4 and CD8, later expanders leaned CD4+. Chiefly within CM and EM were the contracting CD4+ clones; CD8+ ones were within EMRA.

This clonotype was picked up a small number of times. What it recognizes is unknown. 5'RACE primed from the constant segment yielded TCR alpha and TCR beta cDNA libraries bearing sample barcodes and UMIs. TCRdb itself ran the 5' RACE reads through MiXCR, one entry per CDR3 protein. This table holds under 550,000 distinct CDR3 sequences, 18% found once. The sequencing input was PBMCs or a T cell subset sorted from them (not recorded which). The receptor's source is an adult woman who had mild COVID-19 (a few samples of this study predate the infection). Cell type and time point are not known.

This chain's CDR3 is CASSLGFTGMGNQPQHF. The CDR3 bases are TGTGCCAGCAGCTTAGGTTTCACGGGTATGGGGAATCAGCCCCAGCATTTT. The chain uses TRBV7-9 and TRBJ1-5, with no clear D. Per germline, CDR1 SEHNR and CDR2 FQNEAQ (reference sequence). Trimming took off 1 base at V and 4 bases at J, with 17 bases between the two ends. The CDR3 consists of 17 residues. The full variable domain, in which reference TRBV7-9 and TRBJ1-5 provide the parts outside the CDR3, is DTGVSQNPRHKITKRGQNVTFRCDPISEHNRLYWYRQTLGQGPEFLTYFQNEAQLEKSRLLSDRFSAERPKGSFSTLEIQRTEQGDSAMYLCASSLGFTGMGNQPQHFGDGTRLSIL.